These 5 T cell receptor beta chains were all obtained from the same sample, sequenced in a study of cytotoxic CD8 clonotypes in ibrutinib-treated CLL. TCRdb's copy holds only in-frame clones and misses some; the assay was immunoSEQ multiplex PCR. The sample has over 65,000 clones; about 85% are singletons. This specimen was PBMCs, taken after 12 months of ibrutinib treatment. The receptor source for this set is a human donor with chronic lymphocytic leukemia.

CDR3 loop: CASSPGLAGTGEQFF. DNA of the CDR3: TGCGCCAGCAGCCCGGGACTAGCGGGAACGGGTGAGCAGTTCTTC. The chain couples TRBV5-1 to TRBJ2-1; 13 bases match TRBD2. Trimming cost V 4 bases and J 9 bases; bases outside gene matches: 7. Germline lookup yields CDR1 SGHRS and CDR2 YFSETQ. The CDR3 is made up of 15 amino acids.

The chain is built from TRBV19 and TRBJ1-2; maybe TRBD1 (6 bases). The CDR3 runs to 15 residues. Germline lookup yields CDR1 LNHDA and CDR2 SQIVND (reference sequence). V was pared by 3 bases and J by 3 bases, with 14 bases between. In nucleotides, the CDR3 is TGTGCCAGTAGTATTTTGTGGGGGCAGGACTATGGCTACACCTTC. As protein: CASSILWGQDYGYTF.

The chain uses TRBV28 and TRBJ2-3; TRBD2 aligns across 8 bases. Germline CDR1 MDHEN, CDR2 SYDVKM. This CDR3 has 14 amino acids. J gave up 4 bases and V 5 bases, and 5 bases lay outside the gene matches. The CDR3 region has the DNA TGTGCCAGCAGTCCCGCCGGGGGGGCAGATACGCAGTATTTT. Protein: CASSPAGGADTQYF.

The V gene is TRBV7-2, the J gene TRBJ2-7; D may be TRBD2 (6 bases). Trimming removed 1 base from V and 0 bases from J, with 13 bases in between. The germline CDR1 and CDR2 sequences are SGHTA and FQGNSA. The CDR3 length is 16 residues. The chain's CDR3 is CASSLVGRGSSYEQYF. CDR3 bases: TGTGCCAGCAGCTTAGTGGGGCGGGGAAGCTCCTACGAGCAGTACTTC.

Regarding this clone: At the DNA level, this CDR3 is encoded by other sequences in the same sample as well. V and J are TRBV28 and TRBJ1-1; D is possibly TRBD1 (5 bases). Germline loops: CDR1 MDHEN, CDR2 SYDVKM. V lost 3 bases to trimming and J lost 5 bases, with 13 bases between them. This CDR3 spans 14 amino acids. The CDR3 coding sequence is TGTGCCAGCAGTTTGGGGGGTTTGGGGACTGAAGCTTTCTTT. Translation: CASSLGGLGTEAFF.